The rows below give T cell receptor beta chains drawn from one sample of a study of siplizumab effects on memory and regulatory T cells. Using immunoSEQ multiplex PCR, the repertoire was profiled, and TCRdb retains in-frame clones only, with some absent. The sample lists roughly 75,000 clones; 93% were seen once. Sequenced sample: CD8+ T cells sorted from blood. The receptors here all came from a human donor in good health. Each CDR3 is given with its conserved first and last residue. A D gene is named only where the DNA matches it firmly.

d_call	v_call	cdr3_aa
TRBD1	TRBV7-7	CASSLSDFRTGGGETQYF
NA	TRBV6-6	CASSNGQPQHF
NA	TRBV4-3	CASSQDIGGTGELFF
NA	TRBV27	CASSLSIGGVTTYEQYF
TRBD2	TRBV9	CASSVVGSGEETQYF
NA	TRBV7-9	CASSRNNYEQYF
TRBD2	TRBV6-6	CASRTSDDSTDTQYF
NA	TRBV14	CASSQEALGTEAFF
NA	TRBV4-3	CASSQGITGEQYF
NA	TRBV11-2	CASSLVGQNQETQYF
NA	TRBV19	CASSADRTKSYGYTF
TRBD1	TRBV28	CASSPPGQGNTEAFF
NA	TRBV27	CASSLDWSSGNTIYF
NA	TRBV27	CASTPVGGRETQYF
NA	TRBV4-2	CASLGPNYGYTF
NA	TRBV30	CAWSVAGRHSGNTIYF
NA	TRBV13	CASSLAGDNKNIQYF
NA	TRBV12-5	CASGLDEETQYF
NA	TRBV2	CASSDETAYGYTF
TRBD2	TRBV13	CASSLGSGGTHNEQFF
NA	TRBV18	CASSPIGNSGNTIYF
TRBD1	TRBV5-1	CASSTGTVPSYEQYF
TRBD1	TRBV7-9	CASSLEDRGRTYEQYF
TRBD1	TRBV6-5	CASSYGTGWGGYTF